One and the same sample provided the 9 T cell receptor beta chains below, sequenced in a study of PD-L1 blockade in urothelial cancer. Measured with immunoSEQ multiplex PCR; TCRdb has only the in-frame clones, and not every one. Of 60,000 or so clones detected, 81% appear once; the ten largest clones hold about 2.9%. Described time point: pretreatment peripheral blood. Sequenced material: PBMCs, taken around atezolizumab (anti-PD-L1) treatment. These receptors came from a man aged 65 to 79 with urothelial cancer.

The V call is TRBV10-3, the J call TRBJ2-5; 14 bases map to TRBD2. The J segment lost 3 bases and the V segment lost 0 bases, leaving 3 bases of the junction unmatched. CDR3 length: 17 amino acids. The germline V gene encodes CDR1 ENHRY and CDR2 SYGVKD. The CDR3 DNA follows: TGTGCCATCAGTGAGTCCGGGACTAGCGGGGGAAAAGAGACCCAGTACTTC. It yields the protein CAISESGTSGGKETQYF.

As concerns this clone: A read error may account for a junction end that differs from germline. The rearrangement uses TRBV7-7 and TRBJ2-7; 8 bases map to TRBD2. The CDR3 covers 14 residues. Germline CDR1 SSHAT, CDR2 FNYEAQ (reference sequence). Here the CDR3 reads CASSLAVGGAEQYF. CDR3 nucleotides: TGTGCTAGCAGCTTAGCGGTCGGGGGGGCCGAGCAGTACTTC.

The rearrangement joins TRBV18 to TRBJ2-1; 8 nucleotides line up with TRBD2. The CDR3 has 16 residues. The germline V gene has CDR1 KGHSH and CDR2 LQKENI. With V trimmed by 6 bases and J by 3 bases, 10 bases remained unmatched. This CDR3 is CASSGGSGSLYNEQFF. CDR3 coding DNA: TGTGCCAGCTCCGGGGGAAGCGGGAGTCTCTACAATGAGCAGTTCTTC. The full variable domain, its missing parts supplied by reference TRBV18 and TRBJ2-1, is NAGVMQNPRHLVRRRGQEARLRCSPMKGHSHVYWYRQLPEEGLKFMVYLQKENIIDESGMPKERFSAEFPKEGPSILRIQQVVRGDSAAYFCASSGGSGSLYNEQFFGPGTRLTVL.

This clone was observed once. The genes are TRBV5-6 and TRBJ2-3, with 11 bases identical to TRBD1. In germline, CDR1 is SGHDT, CDR2 YYEEEE. Losses at the gene ends were 3 bases for V and 6 bases for J; bases not matched to a gene: 9. The CDR3 covers 16 residues. DNA for the CDR3: TGTGCCAGCAGCTATGACCAGGGGACAGGGGGGGATACGCAGTATTTT. It translates to CASSYDQGTGGDTQYF. The full variable domain, completed using reference TRBV5-6 and TRBJ2-3, is DAGVTQSPTHLIKTRGQQVTLRCSPKSGHDTVSWYQQALGQGPQFIFQYYEEEERQRGNFPDRFSGHQFPNYSSELNVNALLLGDSALYLCASSYDQGTGGDTQYFGPGTRLTVL.

V gene TRBV28 combines with J gene TRBJ1-2; D is possibly TRBD1 (6 bases). This CDR3 spans 12 amino acids. Germline V lookup: CDR1 MDHEN, CDR2 SYDVKM. The ends were cut back, 11 bases at V and 8 bases at J, with 18 bases in the middle. The CDR3 DNA is TGTGCCGCTCAGGGGATTCGTTGGGGCTACACCTTC. Protein sequence: CAAQGIRWGYTF.

This rearrangement joins TRBV10-3 to TRBJ2-5, with TRBD2 matching 11 bases. This CDR3 has 17 amino acids. Per germline, CDR1 ENHRY and CDR2 SYGVKD. V dropped 2 bases and J dropped 5; count of bases not matched to a gene: 10. DNA of the CDR3: TGTGCCATCAGTGAGAACGGACTAGCGGGCCGGGGGGAGACCCAGTACTTC. It translates to CAISENGLAGRGETQYF.

The chain joins TRBV19 to TRBJ1-2, with a weak D call TRBD1 (5 bases). Trimming pared 6 bases from V and 3 bases from J, leaving 17 bases between. This CDR3 is built from 15 residues. Germline V gives CDR1 LNHDA, CDR2 SQIVND (reference sequence). The CDR3 DNA follows: TGTGCCAGTAGGAGCATTCAGGGTTTAGACTATGGCTACACCTTC. Protein: CASRSIQGLDYGYTF. Based on the CDR3 plus reference TRBV19 and TRBJ1-2, the full variable domain is DGGITQSPKYLFRKEGQNVTLSCEQNLNHDAMYWYRQDPGQGLRLIYYSQIVNDFQKGDIAEGYSVSREKKESFPLTVTSAQKNPTAFYLCASRSIQGLDYGYTFGSGTRLTVV.

The V and J genes are TRBV29-1 and TRBJ1-4, with no clear D. The V and J ends lost 0 bases and 11 bases respectively, with 19 bases between them. Germline lookup yields CDR1 SQVTM and CDR2 ANQGSEA. This CDR3 contains 15 residues. CDR3 DNA: TGCAGCGTTGAAGATCCGGGCACGCCGACGGGGAAACTGTTTTTT. It yields the protein CSVEDPGTPTGKLFF.

This rearrangement joins TRBV28 to TRBJ2-7; 10 bases align to TRBD1. Trimming at V came to 5 bases and at J to 3 bases, leaving 10 bases not matched to a gene. The CDR3 spans 16 residues. Germline CDR1 is MDHEN and CDR2 is SYDVKM. In DNA, the CDR3 is TGTGCCAGCAGTCCCGCAGGACAGGGGGGCTTCTACGAGCAGTACTTC. Translating gives CASSPAGQGGFYEQYF.